These 2 T cell receptor beta chains originate from one sample sequenced in a study of blood T cell repertoires in COVID-19. Clones were read by immunoSEQ multiplex PCR, and TCRdb kept only the in-frame ones, dropping some. This table has some 78,000 clones, around nine tenths appearing once. The sample consisted of peripheral blood. The receptors here all came from a man aged 45 to 65 with active or convalescent COVID-19.

The chain joins TRBV28 to TRBJ2-7; D is undetermined. V was pared by 4 bases and J by 2 bases, with 3 bases between. This CDR3 region has 11 residues. Germline CDR1 reads MDHEN; CDR2 reads SYDVKM. CDR3 region: CASSSTYEQYF. CDR3 nucleotides: TGTGCCAGCAGTTCCACCTACGAGCAGTACTTC.

This clone was observed a handful of times. The chain joins TRBV3-1 (or the pseudogene TRBV3-2) to TRBJ2-2, with D possibly being TRBD1 (5 bases). Germline-derived CDR1 and CDR2 are LGHDT and YNNKEL (reference sequence). V lost 0 bases and J 1 base, leaving 9 bases between the germline ends. CDR3 length equals 16 residues. The CDR3 nucleotides read TGTGCCAGCAGCCAAGAAGGGGCCAGGAACACCGGGGAGCTGTTTTTT. Amino acid sequence: CASSQEGARNTGELFF.